These 19 T cell receptor beta chains originate from one sample sequenced in a study of CD8 T cells in Susac syndrome. RNA in amounts of about 0.5 to 1 ug was reverse transcribed with random hexamers. A single record per CDR3 protein comes from TCRdb applying MiXCR to the immunoSEQ multiplex PCR reads. The data contain tens of thousands of distinct CDR3 sequences, 80% to 95% of them seen just once; the ten biggest clones take up roughly 0.58%. Material: CD8+ T cells from PBMCs. The receptors come from a human donor in good health.

V gene TRBV6-5 combines with J gene TRBJ2-6; D gene unclear. V lost 0 bases to trimming and J lost 3 bases, with 9 bases between them. Germline V lookup: CDR1 MNHEY, CDR2 SVGAGI. This CDR3 has 16 amino acids. CDR3 DNA sequence: TGTGCCAGCAGTTACTCGACTGGGCTTGGGGCCAACGTCCTGACTTTC. Protein sequence: CASSYSTGLGANVLTF.

The rearrangement links TRBV20-1 to TRBJ2-5, with a tentative D call TRBD2 (6 bases). The CDR3 extends over 15 amino acids. Per germline, CDR1 DFQATT and CDR2 SNEGSKA (reference sequence). V dropped 0 bases and J dropped 5 bases, with 16 bases sitting between them. CDR3 region: CSARDLSGEEETQYF. In nucleotides, the CDR3 is TGCAGTGCTAGAGATCTCTCCGGGGAGGAGGAGACCCAGTACTTC.

The chain has TRBV29-1 and TRBJ2-1; D may be TRBD2 (7 bases). Trimming took 7 bases from V and 6 from J, leaving 19 bases between them. Germline CDR1 is SQVTM and CDR2 is ANQGSEA. This CDR3 is built from 14 residues. The chain's CDR3 is CSAAAGAKANEQFF. In DNA, the CDR3 is TGCAGCGCCGCGGCGGGGGCCAAGGCCAATGAGCAGTTCTTC.

This chain links TRBV25-1 with TRBJ2-3; D uncertain. In germline, CDR1 is MGHDK, CDR2 SYGVNS. The CDR3 spans 13 residues. Trimming cost V 3 bases and J 7 bases, with 11 bases left between them. The chain's CDR3 is CASSDPHMNTQYF. The CDR3 region has the DNA TGTGCCAGCAGTGATCCCCACATGAATACGCAGTATTTT.

This chain connects TRBV30 to TRBJ2-1; D unresolved. The CDR3 contains 12 residues. V lost 5 bases and J lost 8, with 13 bases in between. Germline V gene lookup returns CDR1 GTSNPN and CDR2 SVGIG (reference sequence). The CDR3 region has the DNA TGTGCCTGGCGGGTAGTGTACGATGAGCAGTTCTTC. Amino acids: CAWRVVYDEQFF.

V and J are TRBV10-3 and TRBJ2-7, with 7 positions matching TRBD1. Looked up from germline, CDR1 is ENHRY and CDR2 is SYGVKD. CDR3 length equals 15 residues. V dropped 1 base and J dropped 2; count of bases not matched to a gene: 5. CDR3 coding DNA: TGTGCCATCAGTGAGTTTACAGGGGAAACCTACGAGCAGTACTTC. Protein product: CAISEFTGETYEQYF.

The chain has TRBV2 and TRBJ2-1; possible D gene TRBD2, 6 bases. Germline V CDR1 and CDR2: SNHLY, FYNNEI. The CDR3 covers 10 residues. V was pared by 8 bases and J by 15 bases, with 14 bases between. CDR3 residues: CASEWRALFF. Written as DNA, the CDR3 is TGTGCCAGCGAATGGAGGGCCTTGTTCTTC.

The V call is TRBV6-5, the J call TRBJ2-1, with D hard to call. V was trimmed by 6 bases and J by 10 bases, leaving 19 bases between them. The CDR3 sequence is 14 residues long. Germline V gene sequence: CDR1 MNHEY, CDR2 SVGAGI. The CDR3 DNA reads as TGTGCCAGCAGAGTGGGCAGACCCCCTGGGGAGCAGTTCTTC. Its protein product is CASRVGRPPGEQFF.

In this sample, this clonotype turned up once. The gene calls are TRBV6-5 and TRBJ2-3; 10 bases map to TRBD2. Germline V CDR1 and CDR2: MNHEY, SVGAGI. V gave up 7 bases and J gave up 2 bases; unmatched junction bases: 6. CDR3 size: 15 residues. CDR3 sequence: CASISGLADTDTQYF. As DNA, the CDR3 is TGTGCCAGCATCTCCGGACTAGCGGACACAGATACGCAGTATTTT.

The chain carries TRBV7-9 and TRBJ2-5, with 8 bases that match TRBD1. The CDR3 has 14 residues. V dropped 4 bases and J dropped 4; count of bases not matched to a gene: 5. Per the germline V gene, CDR1 is SEHNR and CDR2 is FQNEAQ (reference sequence). In DNA form, the CDR3 reads TGTGCCAGCAGCTCGTGGACAGGGTTAGAGACCCAGTACTTC. Protein: CASSSWTGLETQYF.

The DNA for the CDR3 is TGTGCCAGCAGCGCTTGGGACTTCCACACCGGGGAGCTGTTTTTT. Protein sequence: CASSAWDFHTGELFF. The chain carries TRBV7-6 and TRBJ2-2; a weak D match, TRBD2 (6 bases). With 5 bases removed from V and 3 bases from J, the gap between germline ends came to 13 bases. Germline-derived CDR1 and CDR2 are SGHVS and FNYEAQ. The CDR3 has 15 amino acids.

The chain carries TRBV29-1 and TRBJ2-7; 8 nucleotides match TRBD2. The V gene end was trimmed by 6 bases and the J gene end by 0 bases; junction bases not matched to a gene: 7. Per germline, CDR1 SQVTM and CDR2 ANQGSEA. The CDR3 runs to 14 residues. The DNA of the CDR3 is TGCAGCGTCCCTCTAGCGGGCCGCTCCTACGAGCAGTACTTC. Its protein product is CSVPLAGRSYEQYF.

The chain is built from TRBV7-2 and TRBJ2-1, with TRBD2 matching 8 bases. V lost 3 bases to trimming and J lost 7 bases; unmatched junction nucleotides: 5. The CDR3 has 14 amino acids. Germline CDR1 and CDR2: SGHTA and FQGNSA. The CDR3 reads CASSFSGKGNEQFF. Written as DNA, the CDR3 is TGTGCCAGCAGCTTTAGCGGGAAAGGGAATGAGCAGTTCTTC. Complete variable domain (other parts from reference TRBV7-2 and TRBJ2-1): GAGVSQSPSNKVTEKGKDVELRCDPISGHTALYWYRQSLGQGLEFLIYFQGNSAPDKSGLPSDRFSAERTGGSVSTLTIQRTQQEDSAVYLCASSFSGKGNEQFFGPGTRLTVL.

The chain has TRBV28 and TRBJ1-1; a weak D match, TRBD1 (5 bases). CDR1 MDHEN and CDR2 SYDVKM come from the germline V gene. The V end lost 6 bases, the J end lost 11 bases, and 19 bases lay between the germline ends. CDR3 length: 13 amino acids. The CDR3 DNA follows: TGTGCCAGCAGGGAGGGGTTCGGGTCGGGGGCTTTCTTT. This gives the protein CASREGFGSGAFF.

The chain combines TRBV29-1 with TRBJ1-1; D is unresolved. Germline CDR1 and CDR2: SQVTM and ANQGSEA. This CDR3 has 11 amino acids. Trimming removed 4 bases from V and 3 bases from J, with 6 bases in between. CDR3 DNA sequence: TGCAGCGTTGGACAATACACTGAAGCTTTCTTT. Encoded protein: CSVGQYTEAFF.

V gene TRBV15 combines with J gene TRBJ2-2; TRBD2 matches 8 bases. There are 15 residues in the CDR3. The V and J ends lost 11 bases and 6 bases, in that order; junction bases with no gene match: 14. Germline CDR1 and CDR2: LNHNV and YYDKDF (reference sequence). The CDR3 region has the DNA TGTGCCTCCCACCCCGGGAGGGCCGAAGCCGGGGAGCTGTTTTTT. It codes for CASHPGRAEAGELFF.

J is TRBJ1-5 and V is TRBV11-2; D call uncertain. CDR1 is SGHAT and CDR2 is FQNNGV in the germline V gene. CDR3 length equals 13 residues. V was pared by 2 bases and J by 7 bases, with 9 bases between. The CDR3 is CASSLILGQPQHF. The CDR3 DNA is TGTGCCAGCAGCTTAATTTTGGGGCAGCCCCAGCATTTT. Combining the CDR3 with reference TRBV11-2 and TRBJ1-5 gives the whole variable domain EAGVAQSPRYKIIEKRQSVAFWCNPISGHATLYWYQQILGQGPKLLIQFQNNGVVDDSQLPKDRFSAERLKGVDSTLKIQPAKLEDSAVYLCASSLILGQPQHFGDGTRLSIL.

The rearrangement joins TRBV9 to TRBJ2-5; D is possibly TRBD2 (6 bases). The CDR3 runs to 14 residues. Germline CDR1 reads SGDLS; CDR2 reads YYNGEE. V lost 3 bases and J lost 5, with 14 bases in between. The CDR3 loop is CASSAAVRGETQYF. In DNA form, the CDR3 reads TGTGCCAGCAGCGCCGCCGTCCGGGGGGAGACCCAGTACTTC. Combining the CDR3 with reference TRBV9 and TRBJ2-5 gives the whole variable domain DSGVTQTPKHLITATGQRVTLRCSPRSGDLSVYWYQQSLDQGLQFLIQYYNGEERAKGNILERFSAQQFPDLHSELNLSSLELGDSALYFCASSAAVRGETQYFGPGTRLLVL.

CDR3 sequence: CSAQLTGRGSYEQYF. CDR3 nucleotide sequence: TGCAGCGCGCAGCTTACAGGGAGAGGGTCCTACGAGCAGTACTTC. J is TRBJ2-7 and V is TRBV29-1, with D possibly matching TRBD1 (6 bases). V was pared by 7 bases and J by 1 base, with 20 bases between. The CDR3 consists of 15 residues. Germline lookup yields CDR1 SQVTM and CDR2 ANQGSEA.